This TCR beta chain was observed in a study of early T cells in non-severe SARS-CoV-2 infection. General study findings and limits: Anti-spike CD8 specificities were favored by VDJdb matching, whose results missed private and CD4 specificities.

On this clonotype itself: No antigen is known for it.

TCRdb used MiXCR to reprocess the 5' RACE reads, holding one entry per CDR3 protein. Seen here are approximately 52,000 distinct CDR3 sequences, about 16% observed once, and the top ten hold less than 12%. CDR3 length equals 15 residues. The ends were cut back, 1 base at V and 0 bases at J, with 11 bases in the middle. Germline V gene lookup returns CDR1 SQVTM and CDR2 ANQGSEA. This sample comprised whole blood, obtained at baseline. This TCR derives from an adult who was a healthcare worker with PCR-confirmed SARS-CoV-2 infection or an uninfected control (not recorded which). V usage is TRBV29-1 and J usage is TRBJ2-3; D might be TRBD2 (7 bases). This CDR3 reads CSVEVRGASTDTQYF. The CDR3 DNA follows: TGCAGCGTTGAAGTACGGGGGGCTAGCACAGATACGCAGTATTTT.